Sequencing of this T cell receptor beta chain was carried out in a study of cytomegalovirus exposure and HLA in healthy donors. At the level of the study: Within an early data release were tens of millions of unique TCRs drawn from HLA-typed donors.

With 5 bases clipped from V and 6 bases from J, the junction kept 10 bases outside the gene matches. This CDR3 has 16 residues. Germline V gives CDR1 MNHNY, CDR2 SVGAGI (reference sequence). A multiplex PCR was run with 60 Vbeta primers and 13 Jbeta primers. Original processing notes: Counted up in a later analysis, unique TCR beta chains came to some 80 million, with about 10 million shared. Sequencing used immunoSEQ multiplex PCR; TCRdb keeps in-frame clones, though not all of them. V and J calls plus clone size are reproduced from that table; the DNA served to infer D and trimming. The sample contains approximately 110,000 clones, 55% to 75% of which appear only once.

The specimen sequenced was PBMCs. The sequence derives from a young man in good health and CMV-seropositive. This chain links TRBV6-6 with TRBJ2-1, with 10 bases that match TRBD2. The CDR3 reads CASSPRGLAHTNEQFF. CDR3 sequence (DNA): TGTGCCAGCAGTCCCCGGGGACTAGCGCACACCAATGAGCAGTTCTTC.